This entry lists 5 T cell receptor beta chains sequenced from one sample in a study of shared clonotypes between healthy human individuals. Clones were read by immunoSEQ multiplex PCR, and TCRdb kept only the in-frame ones, dropping some. The sample includes 1.5 million to 2.5 million clones, approximately 94% of them seen just once. Positively selected for CCR7, the CD45RO-negative cells used as naive CD8 cells excluded terminally differentiated effector memory CD45RA+ cells. The material sequenced was naive CD8+ T cells sorted from blood. These receptors all stem from a man between 18 and 29 years old in good health.

Here the CDR3 DNA reads TGTGCCTGGAGCGATTATAGCAATCAGCCCCAGCATTTT. Translated, it gives CAWSDYSNQPQHF. V usage is TRBV30 and J usage is TRBJ1-5; no reliable D call. The CDR3 extends over 13 amino acids. Germline V gene sequence: CDR1 GTSNPN, CDR2 SVGIG (reference sequence). The V gene lost 3 bases and the J gene lost 0 bases, with 6 bases spanning the gap.

This rearrangement joins TRBV7-3 to TRBJ2-7; TRBD2 agrees at 13 bases. Trimming took 5 bases from V and 2 from J; bases not matched to a gene: 9. The CDR3 is 17 amino acids. Germline lookup yields CDR1 SGHTA and CDR2 FQGTGA. DNA of the CDR3: TGTGCCAGCAGCCCGACTAGCGGGGGGCCCTTGCCCTACGAGCAGTACTTC. Its protein product is CASSPTSGGPLPYEQYF.

This chain uses TRBV6-1 with TRBJ2-7, with TRBD1 matching over 8 bases. This CDR3 is built from 15 residues. V trimming: 4 bases; J trimming: 4 bases; junction bases outside the gene matches: 9. Germline V gene sequence: CDR1 MNHNS, CDR2 SASEGT. This CDR3 reads CASSGLLDREYEQYF. The CDR3 DNA reads TGTGCCAGCAGTGGCCTCTTGGACAGGGAATACGAGCAGTACTTC.

V usage is TRBV30 and J usage is TRBJ2-7; the match to TRBD1 covers 9 bases. Per germline, CDR1 GTSNPN and CDR2 SVGIG (reference sequence). Losses at the gene ends were 2 bases for V and 1 base for J; bases not matched to a gene: 6. This CDR3 is built from 15 residues. The CDR3 region has the DNA TGTGCCTGGAGTACCGGGACAGGGCTTTCCTACGAGCAGTACTTC. This sequence encodes CAWSTGTGLSYEQYF. The whole variable domain, filled in from reference TRBV30 and TRBJ2-7, reads SQTIHQWPATLVQPVGSPLSLECTVEGTSNPNLYWYRQAAGRGLQLLFYSVGIGQISSEVPQNLSASRPQDRQFILSSKKLLLSDSGFYLCAWSTGTGLSYEQYFGPGTRLTVT.

CDR3 nucleotides: TGTGCCAGCAGTTCCTGGACAGGGGGCGTGTACGAGCAGTACTTC. It translates to CASSSWTGGVYEQYF. The chain recombines TRBV7-6 with TRBJ2-7; 11 nucleotides match TRBD1. The CDR3 loop spans 15 amino acids. CDR1 and CDR2 (germline): SGHVS, FNYEAQ. V was clipped by 6 bases and J by 4 bases; unmatched bases: 8.